A selection of T cell receptor beta chains follows, all from one sample in a study of shared clonotypes between healthy human individuals. Sequencing used immunoSEQ multiplex PCR; TCRdb keeps in-frame clones, though not all of them. The table shows about 2,200,000 clones, with about 93% occurring only once. Sequencing was performed on naive CD8+ T cells from PBMCs. The receptor set was obtained from a man younger than 35 in good health. Some clones in this sample may be carry-over from other donors' samples. The CDR3 runs from the conserved cysteine through the conserved F or W. D genes are given only for firm matches. Where a row states a size, it is once, few, many or the class of an expanded clone; other rows omit it.

abundance	j_gene	d_gene	v_gene	len	CDR3nt	CDR3aa
.	TRBJ2-1	.	TRBV7-3	15	TGTGCCAGCAGCCGCCGGGACGGGTCCTACAATGAGCAGTTCTTC	CASSRRDGSYNEQFF
.	TRBJ2-7	TRBD2	TRBV4-1	16	TGCGCCAGCAGCCACGCCGGACTAGCGGCCGCCTACGAGCAGTACTTC	CASSHAGLAAAYEQYF
.	TRBJ2-5	.	TRBV9	14	TGTGCCAGCAGCGGAGGACATCCCGCAGAGACCCAGTACTTC	CASSGGHPAETQYF
.	TRBJ2-2	.	TRBV29-1	13	TGCAGCGTTAGTAGGGGACGGACCGGGGAGCTGTTTTTT	CSVSRGRTGELFF
.	TRBJ2-7	.	TRBV2	14	TGTGCCAGGCGAGAAAGGGAAGGGTCCTACGAGCAGTACTTC	CARREREGSYEQYF
once	TRBJ2-7	TRBD2	TRBV5-6	17	TGTGCCAGCAGCTGGGGGGGTTACAGCGGGAGGCGGTACGAGCAGTACTTC	CASSWGGYSGRRYEQYF
few	TRBJ2-7	TRBD1	TRBV7-8	14	TGTGCCAGCAGCCCGCGGACAGGGGGGACCGAGCAGTACTTC	CASSPRTGGTEQYF
.	TRBJ2-1	TRBD2	TRBV5-1	16	TGCGCCAGCAGCTCAAGGACTAGCGGGTCCTACAATGAGCAGTTCTTC	CASSSRTSGSYNEQFF
.	TRBJ2-1	.	TRBV28	13	TGTGCCAGCAGTTTGATGAGTTACAATGAGCAGTTCTTC	CASSLMSYNEQFF
.	TRBJ1-6	.	TRBV29-1	14	TGCAGCGTTTTGGAACCCTCCGGGAATTCACCCCTCCACTTT	CSVLEPSGNSPLHF
.	TRBJ2-3	TRBD2	TRBV13	16	TGTGCCAGCAGCCCCCTCGGGGGCGCGGGAGGAGATACGCAGTATTTT	CASSPLGGAGGDTQYF
.	TRBJ1-1	TRBD1	TRBV19	19	TGTGCCAGTAGTATAGACCCCAGGGACAGGGGGGCTCTCGAGACTGAAGCTTTCTTT	CASSIDPRDRGALETEAFF
.	TRBJ1-3	TRBD1	TRBV19	15	TGTGCCAGTAGTATGCGGGACAGGGCGTCGGACACCATATATTTT	CASSMRDRASDTIYF
.	TRBJ2-7	.	TRBV29-1	15	TGCAGCGTTGAAAGAACAGGACCAAGCTCCTACGAGCAGTACTTC	CSVERTGPSSYEQYF
.	TRBJ1-1	.	TRBV10-3	14	TGTGCCATCAGTGAGGGGGTAAGAGACACTGAAGCTTTCTTT	CAISEGVRDTEAFF
.	TRBJ1-2	.	TRBV5-4	14	TGTGCCAGCAGCTTGTCGGGGGCCTCCTATGGCTACACCTTC	CASSLSGASYGYTF
.	TRBJ1-4	.	TRBV23-1	12	TGCGCCAGCAGTCATTACGATCCTACGCTGTTTTTT	CASSHYDPTLFF
.	TRBJ2-2	TRBD1	TRBV27	15	TGTGCCAGCAGTCCTAGACAGGGTACGGCCGGGGAGCTGTTTTTT	CASSPRQGTAGELFF
.	TRBJ1-4	TRBD1	TRBV28	16	TGTGCCAGCAGCCGTATCGAGACAGGGGCCAATGAAAAACTGTTTTTT	CASSRIETGANEKLFF
.	TRBJ2-7	.	TRBV21-1	17	TGTGCCAGCAGCCTCGAACACCAGGCTCTCGTTACCTACGAGCAGTACTTC	CASSLEHQALVTYEQYF
.	TRBJ2-1	TRBD2	TRBV15	14	TGTGCCACCAGCAGAGATGAGGGAGCGGGGGAGCAGTTCTTC	CATSRDEGAGEQFF
.	TRBJ2-5	TRBD1	TRBV7-6	15	TGTGCCAGCAGTTTAGACAGGGGTTCTGGAGAGACCCAGTACTTC	CASSLDRGSGETQYF
.	TRBJ2-7	TRBD1	TRBV9	15	TGTGCCAGCAGCGTAGGTGCGGGACAGGGACCCGAGCAGTACTTC	CASSVGAGQGPEQYF
.	TRBJ1-1	.	TRBV27	13	TGTGCCAGCAGTTTAATAGTTAACACTGAAGCTTTCTTT	CASSLIVNTEAFF
.	TRBJ2-7	.	TRBV28	12	TGTGCCAGCAGTTTTTCAACCTACGAGCAGTACTTC	CASSFSTYEQYF
.	TRBJ2-7	.	TRBV5-1	12	TGCGCCAGCAGCTTGGAGAGGTACGAGCAGTACTTC	CASSLERYEQYF
.	TRBJ2-7	.	TRBV2	13	TGTGCCGTTGTAGGTGCAGTAACCTACGAGCAGTACTTC	CAVVGAVTYEQYF
.	TRBJ2-2	.	TRBV28	18	TGTGCCAGCAGTTTTGGTCGGGCCCTCGACAGCACGAACGGGGAGCTGTTTTTT	CASSFGRALDSTNGELFF
.	TRBJ1-1	.	TRBV5-8	12	TGTGCCAGCAGCTTAAAGGTCACTGAAGCTTTCTTT	CASSLKVTEAFF
.	TRBJ2-1	TRBD1	TRBV25-1	15	TGTGCCAGCAGTGAGCGCCGGGACAGGGTCAATGAGCAGTTCTTC	CASSERRDRVNEQFF
.	TRBJ2-1	TRBD2	TRBV10-3	16	TGTGCCATCAGTGAGAGGCTAGCGGACCCACACAATGAGCAGTTCTTC	CAISERLADPHNEQFF
.	TRBJ2-5	.	TRBV29-1	12	TGCAGCGTTGAAACTAGCCGAGAGACCCAGTACTTC	CSVETSRETQYF
.	TRBJ2-3	.	TRBV15	15	TGTGCCACCAGCAGGCCGGACGGCGACACAGATACGCAGTATTTT	CATSRPDGDTDTQYF
.	TRBJ1-5	TRBD1	TRBV6-1	15	TGTGCCAGCAGGCTCCGGGACAGGGGGGCTGAGCCCCAGCATTTT	CASRLRDRGAEPQHF
.	TRBJ2-7	TRBD1	TRBV7-9	14	TGTGCCAGCAGCTCGGGACAGACCTCCTACGAGCAGTACTTC	CASSSGQTSYEQYF
.	TRBJ2-1	.	TRBV27	13	TGTGCCAGCAGTTACGGGCAATACAATGAGCAGTTCTTC	CASSYGQYNEQFF
.	TRBJ1-2	.	TRBV6-5	15	TGTGCCAGCAGTTACTCGGACAGCCCTAACTATGGCTACACCTTC	CASSYSDSPNYGYTF
.	TRBJ1-4	TRBD1	TRBV19	16	TGTGCCAGTAGTATAGAATTCCGGGACAGGGCGAAAAAACTGTTTTTT	CASSIEFRDRAKKLFF